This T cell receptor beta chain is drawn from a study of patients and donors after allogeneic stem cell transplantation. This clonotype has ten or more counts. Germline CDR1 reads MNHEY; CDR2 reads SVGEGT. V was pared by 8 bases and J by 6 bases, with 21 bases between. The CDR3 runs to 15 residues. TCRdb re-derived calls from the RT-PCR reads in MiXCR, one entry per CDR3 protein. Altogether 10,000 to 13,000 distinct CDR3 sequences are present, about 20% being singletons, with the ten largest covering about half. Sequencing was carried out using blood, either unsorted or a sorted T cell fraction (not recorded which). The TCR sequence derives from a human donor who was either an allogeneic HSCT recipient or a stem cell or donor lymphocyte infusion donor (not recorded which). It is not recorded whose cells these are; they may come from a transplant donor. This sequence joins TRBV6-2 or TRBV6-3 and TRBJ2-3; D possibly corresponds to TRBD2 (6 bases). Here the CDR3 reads CASGNHGGAGDTQYF. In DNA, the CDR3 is TGTGCCAGCGGGAACCACGGCGGGGCTGGGGATACGCAGTATTTT.